This T cell receptor beta chain was retrieved from a study of blood T cell repertoires in COVID-19. V lost 4 bases and J lost 3, with 15 bases in between. The CDR3 extends over 15 amino acids. Looked up from germline, CDR1 is SGHDN and CDR2 is FVKESK. Method: immunoSEQ multiplex PCR; TCRdb's copy keeps in-frame clones and lacks some. The repertoire holds over 250,000 clones, with approximately 84% as singletons. The sequencing sample was made of peripheral blood. This chain uses TRBV14 with TRBJ1-2; D may be TRBD1 (5 bases). The source of this sequence is a human donor with COVID-19, enrolled during active disease. The donor label of this sample is uncertain. The CDR3, as DNA: TGTGCCAGCAGCCCAACCTTGGGGGGTCACTATGGCTACACCTTC. Translation gives CASSPTLGGHYGYTF.